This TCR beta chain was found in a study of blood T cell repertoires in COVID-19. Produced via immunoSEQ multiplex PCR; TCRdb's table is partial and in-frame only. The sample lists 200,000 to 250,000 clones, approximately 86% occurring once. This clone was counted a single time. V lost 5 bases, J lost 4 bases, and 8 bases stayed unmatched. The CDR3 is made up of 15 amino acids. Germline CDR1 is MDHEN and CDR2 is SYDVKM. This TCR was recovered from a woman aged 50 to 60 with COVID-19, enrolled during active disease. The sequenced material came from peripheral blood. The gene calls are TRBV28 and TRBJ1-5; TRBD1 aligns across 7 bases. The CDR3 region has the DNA TGTGCCAGCAGTCAACAACAGGGGAGGAATCAGCCCCAGCATTTT. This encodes CASSQQQGRNQPQHF.